This entry features one T cell receptor beta chain sequence. Its antigen is not identified. The sample originates from a study of cytomegalovirus exposure and HLA in healthy donors. Study-wide results and caveats: Data from an earlier analysis indicated that most TCR beta V segments were productive either about 87% or about 30% of the time. It was in a later analysis that TCR association rates were seen to vary by HLA locus, highest for DRB1 and lowest for HLA-C.

The study ran its PCR with 60 Vbeta and 13 Jbeta primers. TCRdb's copy holds only in-frame clones and misses some; the assay was immunoSEQ multiplex PCR. The repertoire has 150,000 or so clones, roughly 73% of them found once; the top ten carry around 1.6%. CDR3 length: 16 residues. Per germline, CDR1 LGHNT and CDR2 FRNRAP. V was pared by 5 bases and J by 4 bases, with 15 bases between. This chain joins TRBV12-5 and TRBJ2-6; perhaps TRBD1 as D (6 bases). This TCR was sampled from a woman between 18 and 30 years old in good health and CMV-seronegative. Sequenced material: PBMCs. The CDR3, as DNA: TGTGCTAGTGGTCCGCCGGACAGTACAGGGGCCAACGTCCTGACTTTC. The encoded protein is CASGPPDSTGANVLTF.